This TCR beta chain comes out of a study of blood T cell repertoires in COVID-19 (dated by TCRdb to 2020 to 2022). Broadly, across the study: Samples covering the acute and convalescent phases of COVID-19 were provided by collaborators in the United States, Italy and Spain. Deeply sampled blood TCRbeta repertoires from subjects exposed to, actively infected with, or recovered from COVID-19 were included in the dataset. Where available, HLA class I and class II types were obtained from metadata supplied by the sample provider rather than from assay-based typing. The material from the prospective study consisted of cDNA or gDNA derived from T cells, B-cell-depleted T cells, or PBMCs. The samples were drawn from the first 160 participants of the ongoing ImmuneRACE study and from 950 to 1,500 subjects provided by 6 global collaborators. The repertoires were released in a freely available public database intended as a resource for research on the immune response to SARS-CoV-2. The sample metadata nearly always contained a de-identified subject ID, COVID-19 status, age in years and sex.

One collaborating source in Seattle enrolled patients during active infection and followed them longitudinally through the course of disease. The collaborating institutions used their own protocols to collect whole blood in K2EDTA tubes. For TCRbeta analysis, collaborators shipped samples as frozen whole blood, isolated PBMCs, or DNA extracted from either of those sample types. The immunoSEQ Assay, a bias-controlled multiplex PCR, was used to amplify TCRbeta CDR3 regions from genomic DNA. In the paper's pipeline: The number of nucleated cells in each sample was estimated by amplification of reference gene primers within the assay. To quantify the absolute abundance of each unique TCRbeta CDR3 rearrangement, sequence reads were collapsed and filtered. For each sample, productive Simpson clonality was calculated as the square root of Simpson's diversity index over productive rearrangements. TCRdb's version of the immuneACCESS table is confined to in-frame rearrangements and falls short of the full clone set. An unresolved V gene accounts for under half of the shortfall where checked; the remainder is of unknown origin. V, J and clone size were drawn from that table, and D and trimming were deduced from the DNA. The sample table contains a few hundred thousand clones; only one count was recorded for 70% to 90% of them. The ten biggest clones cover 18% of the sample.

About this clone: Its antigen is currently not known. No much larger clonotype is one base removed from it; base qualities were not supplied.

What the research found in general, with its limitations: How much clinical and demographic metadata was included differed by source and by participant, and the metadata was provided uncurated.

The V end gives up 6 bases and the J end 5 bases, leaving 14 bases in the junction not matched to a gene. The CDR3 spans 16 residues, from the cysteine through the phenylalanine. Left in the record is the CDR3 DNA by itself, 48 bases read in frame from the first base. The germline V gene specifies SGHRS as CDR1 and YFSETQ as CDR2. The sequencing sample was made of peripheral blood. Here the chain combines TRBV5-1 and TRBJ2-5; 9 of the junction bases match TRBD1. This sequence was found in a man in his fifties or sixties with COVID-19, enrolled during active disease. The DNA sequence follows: TGCGCCAGCATCCGGACAGGGGAGGGGAACGGGGAGACCCAGTACTTC. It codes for CASIRTGEGNGETQYF.